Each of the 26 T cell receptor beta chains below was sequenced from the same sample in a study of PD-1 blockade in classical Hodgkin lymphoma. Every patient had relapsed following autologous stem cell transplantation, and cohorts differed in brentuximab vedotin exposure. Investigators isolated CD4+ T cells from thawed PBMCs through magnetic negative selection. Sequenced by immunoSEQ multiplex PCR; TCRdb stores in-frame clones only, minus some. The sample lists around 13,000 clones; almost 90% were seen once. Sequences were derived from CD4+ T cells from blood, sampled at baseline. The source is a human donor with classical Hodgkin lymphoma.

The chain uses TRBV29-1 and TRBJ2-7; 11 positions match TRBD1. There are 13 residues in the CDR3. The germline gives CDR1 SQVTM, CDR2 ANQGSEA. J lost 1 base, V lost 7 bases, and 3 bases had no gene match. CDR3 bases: TGCAGCGGGGGACAGGGGGGTTCCTACGAGCAGTACTTC. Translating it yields CSGGQGGSYEQYF.

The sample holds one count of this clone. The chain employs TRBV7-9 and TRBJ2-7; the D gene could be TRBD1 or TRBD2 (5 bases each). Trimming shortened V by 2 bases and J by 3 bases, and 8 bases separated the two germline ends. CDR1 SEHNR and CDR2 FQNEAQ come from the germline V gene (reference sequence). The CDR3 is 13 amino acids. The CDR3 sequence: CASSLSGGYEQYF. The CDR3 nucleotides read TGTGCCAGCAGCTTATCTGGGGGCTACGAGCAGTACTTC. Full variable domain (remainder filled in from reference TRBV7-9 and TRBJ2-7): DTGVSQNPRHKITKRGQNVTFRCDPISEHNRLYWYRQTLGQGPEFLTYFQNEAQLEKSRLLSDRFSAERPKGSFSTLEIQRTEQGDSAMYLCASSLSGGYEQYFGPGTRLTVT.

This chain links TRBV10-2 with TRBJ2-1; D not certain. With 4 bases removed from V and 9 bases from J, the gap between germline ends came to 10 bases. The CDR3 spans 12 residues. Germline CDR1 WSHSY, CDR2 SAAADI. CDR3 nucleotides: TGCGCCAGCAGTGCTGGGTACCCTGAGCAGTTCTTC. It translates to CASSAGYPEQFF.

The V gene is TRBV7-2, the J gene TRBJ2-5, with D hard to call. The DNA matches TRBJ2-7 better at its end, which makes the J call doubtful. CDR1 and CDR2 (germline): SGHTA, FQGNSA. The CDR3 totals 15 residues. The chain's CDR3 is CASSLASVVPYEQYF. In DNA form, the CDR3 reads TGTGCCAGCAGCTTAGCGTCAGTGGTCCCCTACGAGCAGTACTTC.

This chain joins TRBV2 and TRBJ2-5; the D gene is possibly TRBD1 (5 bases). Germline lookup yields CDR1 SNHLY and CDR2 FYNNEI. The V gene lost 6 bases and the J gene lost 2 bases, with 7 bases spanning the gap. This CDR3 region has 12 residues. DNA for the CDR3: TGTGCCAGCAGGCCAGGGCAAGAGACCCAGTACTTC. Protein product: CASRPGQETQYF.

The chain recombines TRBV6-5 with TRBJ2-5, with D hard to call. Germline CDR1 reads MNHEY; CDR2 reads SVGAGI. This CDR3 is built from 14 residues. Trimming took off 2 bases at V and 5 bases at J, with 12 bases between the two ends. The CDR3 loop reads CASSYQLSSETQYF. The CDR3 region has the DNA TGTGCCAGCAGTTACCAACTCAGCAGTGAGACCCAGTACTTC.

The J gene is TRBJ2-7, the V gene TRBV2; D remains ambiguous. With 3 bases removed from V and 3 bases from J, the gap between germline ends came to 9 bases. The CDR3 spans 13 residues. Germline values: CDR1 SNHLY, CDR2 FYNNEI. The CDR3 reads CASSESLLYEQYF. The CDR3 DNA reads TGTGCCAGCAGTGAGAGCCTTCTCTACGAGCAGTACTTC.

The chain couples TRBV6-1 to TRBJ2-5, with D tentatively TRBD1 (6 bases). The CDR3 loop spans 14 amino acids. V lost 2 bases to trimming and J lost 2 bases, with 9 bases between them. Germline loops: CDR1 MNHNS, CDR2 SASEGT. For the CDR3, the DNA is TGTGCCAGCAGTGAAAGGGGGAAACAAGAGACCCAGTACTTC. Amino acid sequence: CASSERGKQETQYF.

CDR3 in amino acids: CASSPKQGANYNEQFF. Written as DNA, the CDR3 is TGTGCCAGCAGTCCCAAACAGGGGGCCAACTACAATGAGCAGTTCTTC. The V call is TRBV7-8, the J call TRBJ2-1; 9 bases are a match to TRBD1. Germline values: CDR1 SGHVS, CDR2 FQNEAQ. This CDR3 contains 16 residues. Trimming at V came to 6 bases and at J to 3 bases, leaving 9 bases not matched to a gene.

The CDR3 reads CASSLSGSGANVLTF. The CDR3 DNA reads as TGTGCCAGCAGTTTATCGGGAAGTGGGGCCAACGTCCTGACTTTC. The chain carries TRBV27 and TRBJ2-6, with unresolved D. This CDR3 is built from 15 residues. V dropped 0 bases and J dropped 3 bases, with 6 bases sitting between them. Looked up from germline, CDR1 is MNHEY and CDR2 is SMNVEV (reference sequence).

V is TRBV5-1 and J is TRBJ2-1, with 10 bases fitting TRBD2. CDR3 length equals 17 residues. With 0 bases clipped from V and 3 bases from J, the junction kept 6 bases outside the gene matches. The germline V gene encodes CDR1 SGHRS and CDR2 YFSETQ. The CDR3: CASSLGLAGDGYNEQFF. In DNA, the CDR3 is TGCGCCAGCAGCTTGGGGCTAGCGGGAGATGGCTACAATGAGCAGTTCTTC.

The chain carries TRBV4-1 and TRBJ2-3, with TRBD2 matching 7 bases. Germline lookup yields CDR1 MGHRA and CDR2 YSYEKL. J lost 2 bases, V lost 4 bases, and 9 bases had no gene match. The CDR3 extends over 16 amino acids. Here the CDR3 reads CASSPTSVPNTDTQYF. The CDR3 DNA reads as TGCGCCAGCAGCCCTACTAGCGTTCCAAACACAGATACGCAGTATTTT.

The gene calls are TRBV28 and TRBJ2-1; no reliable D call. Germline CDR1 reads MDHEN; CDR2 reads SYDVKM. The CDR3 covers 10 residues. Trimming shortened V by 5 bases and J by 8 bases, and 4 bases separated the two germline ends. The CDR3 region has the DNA TGTGCCAGCAGTCGATATGAGCAGTTCTTC. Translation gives CASSRYEQFF. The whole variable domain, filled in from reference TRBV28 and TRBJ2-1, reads DVKVTQSSRYLVKRTGEKVFLECVQDMDHENMFWYRQDPGLGLRLIYFSYDVKMKEKGDIPEGYSVSREKKERFSLILESASTNQTSMYLCASSRYEQFFGPGTRLTVL.

The CDR3 region has the DNA TGTGCCAGCAGCTTATCGCGCGGGAGGATGAACGAGCAGTACTTC. Translation gives CASSLSRGRMNEQYF. This chain connects TRBV7-2 to TRBJ2-5; 8 bases agree with TRBD2. The better agreement between TRBJ2-7 and the DNA end casts doubt on the J call. CDR1 is SGHTA, CDR2 FQGNSA, per germline. CDR3 size: 15 residues.

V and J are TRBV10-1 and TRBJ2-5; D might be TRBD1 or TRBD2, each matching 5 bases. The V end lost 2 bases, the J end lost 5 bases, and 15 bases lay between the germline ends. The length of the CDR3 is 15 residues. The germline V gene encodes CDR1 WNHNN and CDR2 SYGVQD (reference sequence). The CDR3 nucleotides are TGCGCCAGCAGTGAGAATCCGGGGCCGGGGGAGACCCAGTACTTC. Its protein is CASSENPGPGETQYF.

In nucleotides, the CDR3 is TGCAGCGTTTGGGACATCGAGCAGTACTTC. The encoded protein is CSVWDIEQYF. V usage is TRBV29-1 and J usage is TRBJ2-7, with a tentative D call TRBD1 (6 bases). V lost 5 bases and J lost 6, with 8 bases in between. This CDR3 region has 10 residues. From germline, CDR1 is SQVTM and CDR2 ANQGSEA.

The chain's CDR3 is CAWSRGLKDEQYF. The DNA of the CDR3 is TGTGCCTGGAGCCGAGGACTGAAGGACGAGCAGTACTTC. The chain carries TRBV30 and TRBJ2-7; maybe TRBD2 (5 bases). The CDR3 covers 13 residues. CDR1 is GTSNPN, CDR2 SVGIG, per germline (reference sequence). V lost 3 bases and J 5 bases, leaving 14 bases between the germline ends. The complete variable domain, with remaining parts taken from reference TRBV30 and TRBJ2-7, reads SQTIHQWPATLVQPVGSPLSLECTVEGTSNPNLYWYRQAAGRGLQLLFYSVGIGQISSEVPQNLSASRPQDRQFILSSKKLLLSDSGFYLCAWSRGLKDEQYFGPGTRLTVT.

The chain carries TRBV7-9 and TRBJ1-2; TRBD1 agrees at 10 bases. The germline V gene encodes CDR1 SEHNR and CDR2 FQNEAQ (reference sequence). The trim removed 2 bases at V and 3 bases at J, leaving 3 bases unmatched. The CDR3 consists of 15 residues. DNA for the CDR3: TGTGCCAGCAGCTTACTTGGACAGGGGGACTATGGCTACACCTTC. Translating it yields CASSLLGQGDYGYTF.

The CDR3 nucleotides are TGTGCCAGCAGCTCGACTAGCGGATTCACAGATACGCAGTATTTT. Encoded protein: CASSSTSGFTDTQYF. This chain connects TRBV7-3 to TRBJ2-3; 9 positions match TRBD2. This CDR3 comprises 15 residues. Germline V lookup: CDR1 SGHTA, CDR2 FQGTGA. J gave up 2 bases and V 4 bases, and 4 bases lay outside the gene matches.

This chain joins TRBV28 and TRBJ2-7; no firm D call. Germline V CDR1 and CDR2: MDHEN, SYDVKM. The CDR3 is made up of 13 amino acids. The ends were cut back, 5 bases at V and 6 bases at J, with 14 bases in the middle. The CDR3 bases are TGTGCCAGCAGTATGGCGTGGGGTGGCGAGCAGTACTTC. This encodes CASSMAWGGEQYF.

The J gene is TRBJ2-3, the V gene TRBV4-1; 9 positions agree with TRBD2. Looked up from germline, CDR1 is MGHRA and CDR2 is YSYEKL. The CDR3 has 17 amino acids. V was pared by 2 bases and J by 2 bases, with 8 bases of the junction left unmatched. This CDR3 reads CASSQQSGGLVTDTQYF. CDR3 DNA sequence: TGCGCCAGCAGCCAACAAAGCGGGGGGCTAGTCACAGATACGCAGTATTTT.

The CDR3 bases are TGCGCCAGCAGTCAAGGGTCCCAGGATCAGCCCCAGCATTTT. It yields the protein CASSQGSQDQPQHF. This chain joins TRBV23-1 and TRBJ1-5; D uncertain. TRBV23-1 qualifies as an ORF whose function is uncertain. CDR3 length equals 14 residues. V was clipped by 2 bases and J by 5 bases, with 10 bases between them.

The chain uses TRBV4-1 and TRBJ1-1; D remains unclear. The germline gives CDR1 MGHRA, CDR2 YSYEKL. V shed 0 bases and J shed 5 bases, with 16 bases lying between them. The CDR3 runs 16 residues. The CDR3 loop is CASSQEILLLSTEAFF. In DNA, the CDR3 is TGCGCCAGCAGCCAAGAAATCCTCCTTCTGTCGACTGAAGCTTTCTTT.

The DNA for the CDR3 is TGCGCCAGCAGCTTGTTTACAGGTTCGATTCGAGCAGATACGCAGTATTTT. Its protein product is CASSLFTGSIRADTQYF. The gene calls are TRBV5-1 and TRBJ2-3, with a weak D call TRBD1 (5 bases). In germline, CDR1 is SGHRS, CDR2 YFSETQ. The V end was cut by 1 base, the J end by 4 bases, with 19 bases between. The CDR3 spans 17 residues.

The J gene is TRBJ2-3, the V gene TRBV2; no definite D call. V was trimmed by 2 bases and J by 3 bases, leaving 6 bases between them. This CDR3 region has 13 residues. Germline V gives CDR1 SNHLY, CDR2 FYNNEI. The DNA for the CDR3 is TGTGCCAGCAGTGAACCGTTTACAGATACGCAGTATTTT. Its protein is CASSEPFTDTQYF.

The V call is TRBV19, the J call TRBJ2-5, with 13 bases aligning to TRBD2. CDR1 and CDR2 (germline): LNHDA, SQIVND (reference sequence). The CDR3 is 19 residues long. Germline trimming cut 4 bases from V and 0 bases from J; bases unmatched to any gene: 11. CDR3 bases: TGTGCCAGTAGTACCAAGGGGATACTAGCGGGGGGGTACCAAGAGACCCAGTACTTC. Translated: CASSTKGILAGGYQETQYF. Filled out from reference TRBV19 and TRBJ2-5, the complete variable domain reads DGGITQSPKYLFRKEGQNVTLSCEQNLNHDAMYWYRQDPGQGLRLIYYSQIVNDFQKGDIAEGYSVSREKKESFPLTVTSAQKNPTAFYLCASSTKGILAGGYQETQYFGPGTRLLVL.